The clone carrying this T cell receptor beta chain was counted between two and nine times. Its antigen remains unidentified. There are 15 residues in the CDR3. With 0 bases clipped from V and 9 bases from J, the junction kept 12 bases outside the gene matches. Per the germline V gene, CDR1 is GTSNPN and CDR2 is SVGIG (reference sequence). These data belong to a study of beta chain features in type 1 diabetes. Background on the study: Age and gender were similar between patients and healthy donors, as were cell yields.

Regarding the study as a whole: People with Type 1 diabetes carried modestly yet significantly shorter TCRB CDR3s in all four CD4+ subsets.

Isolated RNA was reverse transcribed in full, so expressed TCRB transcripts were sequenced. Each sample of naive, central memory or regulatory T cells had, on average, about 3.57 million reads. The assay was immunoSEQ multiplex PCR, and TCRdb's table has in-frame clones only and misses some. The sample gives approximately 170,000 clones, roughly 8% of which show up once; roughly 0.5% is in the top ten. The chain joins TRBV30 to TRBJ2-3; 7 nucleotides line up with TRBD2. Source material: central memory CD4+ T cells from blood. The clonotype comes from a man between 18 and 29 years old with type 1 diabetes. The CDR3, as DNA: TGTGCCTGGAGTGTAAGGCTAGCGGTTCACGGGACGCAGTATTTT. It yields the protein CAWSVRLAVHGTQYF.